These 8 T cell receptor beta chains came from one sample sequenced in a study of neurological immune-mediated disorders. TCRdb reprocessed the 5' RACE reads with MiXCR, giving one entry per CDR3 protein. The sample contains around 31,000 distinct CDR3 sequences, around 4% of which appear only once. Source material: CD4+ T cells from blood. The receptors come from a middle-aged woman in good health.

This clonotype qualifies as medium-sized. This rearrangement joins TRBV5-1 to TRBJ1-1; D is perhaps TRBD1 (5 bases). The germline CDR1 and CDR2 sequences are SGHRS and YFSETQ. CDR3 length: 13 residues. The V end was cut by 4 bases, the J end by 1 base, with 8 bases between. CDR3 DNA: TGCGCCAGCAGCGTAACAGGGAACACTGAAGCTTTCTTT. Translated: CASSVTGNTEAFF.

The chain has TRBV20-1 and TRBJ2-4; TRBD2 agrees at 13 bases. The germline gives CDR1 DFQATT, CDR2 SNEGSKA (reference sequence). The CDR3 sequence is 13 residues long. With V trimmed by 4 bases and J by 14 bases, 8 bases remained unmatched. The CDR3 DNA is TGCAGTGCTACACCGGGACTAGCGGGACCCGAGTACTTC. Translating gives CSATPGLAGPEYF.

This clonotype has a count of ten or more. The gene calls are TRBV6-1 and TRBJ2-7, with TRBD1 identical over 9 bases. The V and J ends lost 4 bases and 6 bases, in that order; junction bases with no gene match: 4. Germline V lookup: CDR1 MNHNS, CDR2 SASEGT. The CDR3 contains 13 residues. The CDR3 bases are TGTGCCAGCAGTGCGGGACAGGGAGTCGAGCAGTACTTC. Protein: CASSAGQGVEQYF.

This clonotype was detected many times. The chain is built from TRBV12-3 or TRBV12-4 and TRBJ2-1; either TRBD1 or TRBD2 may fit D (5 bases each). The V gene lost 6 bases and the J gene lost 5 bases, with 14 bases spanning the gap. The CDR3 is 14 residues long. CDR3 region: CASSFLRGDNEQFF. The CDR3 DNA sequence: TGTGCCAGCAGCTTCTTACGAGGGGACAATGAGCAGTTCTTC.

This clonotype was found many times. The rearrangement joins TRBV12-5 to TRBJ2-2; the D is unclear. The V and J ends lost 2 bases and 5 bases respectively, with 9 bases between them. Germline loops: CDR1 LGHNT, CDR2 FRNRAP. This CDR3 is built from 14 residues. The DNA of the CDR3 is TGTGCTAGTGGTTTGTTTCGAACGACCGGGGAGCTGTTTTTT. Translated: CASGLFRTTGELFF.

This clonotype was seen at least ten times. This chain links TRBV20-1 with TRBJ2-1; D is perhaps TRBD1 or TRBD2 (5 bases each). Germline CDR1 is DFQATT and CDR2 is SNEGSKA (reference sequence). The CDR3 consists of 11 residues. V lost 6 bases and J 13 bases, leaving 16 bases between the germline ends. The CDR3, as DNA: TGCAGTGCCGAATCCGGGACCACCCAGTTCTTC. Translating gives CSAESGTTQFF.

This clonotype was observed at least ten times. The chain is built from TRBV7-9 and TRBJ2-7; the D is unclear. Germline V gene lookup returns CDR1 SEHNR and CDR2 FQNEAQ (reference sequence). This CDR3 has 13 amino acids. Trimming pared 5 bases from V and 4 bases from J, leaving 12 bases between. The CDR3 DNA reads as TGTGCCAGCAGCCACCTCTACAGTTACGAGCAGTACTTC. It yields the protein CASSHLYSYEQYF.

In DNA, the CDR3 is TGCGCCAGCAGTAGTCAGGGCAACGCCTTAGGTGAAAAACTGTTTTTT. Translation gives CASSSQGNALGEKLFF. The rearrangement joins TRBV5-1 to TRBJ1-4, with D possibly being TRBD1 (5 bases). Germline lookup yields CDR1 SGHRS and CDR2 YFSETQ. This CDR3 contains 16 residues. V was pared by 5 bases and J by 7 bases, with 21 bases between.